The clone carrying this T cell receptor (beta chain) appeared many times. MiXCR was run by TCRdb on the 5' RACE reads, yielding one entry per CDR3 protein. The table includes a few hundred thousand distinct CDR3 sequences, around 4% detected once. The data were obtained in a study of T cells after yellow fever vaccination. The CDR3 consists of 16 residues. V was shortened by 5 bases and J by 4 bases, with 22 bases between the two germline ends. CDR1 and CDR2 from the germline V gene are DFQATT and SNEGSKA (reference sequence). The sequence was obtained from a man between 18 and 29 years old who received the YFV17D yellow fever vaccine. The rearrangement links TRBV20-1 to TRBJ2-3; D might be TRBD2 (7 bases). The specimen was PBMCs, collected on the day of the yellow fever booster vaccination. CDR3 bases: TGCAGTGCTGACGGCGGGAGTGGGGGGGCCTCAGATACGCAGTATTTT. This codes for CSADGGSGGASDTQYF.